The entry below gives a single T cell receptor (beta chain) sequence along with its context. Its specificity is unknown. CDR1 is MDHEN and CDR2 is SYDVKM in the germline V gene. The CDR3 covers 16 residues. The V and J ends lost 5 bases and 9 bases, in that order; junction bases with no gene match: 15. The entry originates in a study of cytomegalovirus exposure and HLA in healthy donors. Findings and caveats of the study: Associated with cytomegalovirus, according to the listing, were 150 to 200 TCR beta chains. Later analysis associated a missense DCLRE1C variant with TCR beta V- and J-gene trimming. Per a later analysis, HLA-associated TCR beta chains showed more clonal expansion than other, equally common TCR beta chains. In the analysis, some V segments, TRBV6-2 and TRBV6-3 included, were excluded as indistinguishable.

This PCR relied on a set of 60 Vbeta primers and 13 Jbeta primers. The protocol was immunoSEQ multiplex PCR, while the TCRdb copy is restricted to in-frame clones and leaves out a portion. The data hold around 100,000 clones, with 60% to 85% observed a single time. The receptor was derived from a female donor in good health and CMV-seropositive. V and J are TRBV28 and TRBJ2-4; 8 bases are shared with TRBD2. Specimen: PBMCs. The chain's CDR3 is CASSAGTSGGRGIQYF. CDR3 nucleotide sequence: TGTGCCAGCAGTGCCGGGACTAGTGGCGGTCGAGGCATTCAGTACTTC.